This is a list of T cell receptor beta chains from one sample in a study of cytomegalovirus exposure and HLA in healthy donors. Measured with immunoSEQ multiplex PCR; TCRdb has only the in-frame clones, and not every one. The sample yields about 200,000 clones, about 88% seen once. Specimen: PBMCs. All receptors derive from a woman aged 25 to 39 in good health and CMV-seronegative. The CDR3 runs from the conserved cysteine through the conserved F or W. A D gene is named only where the DNA matches it firmly. Expanded clones are given a class, and other clones once, few, many or no size at all.

TRBD1 TRBJ1-5 TRBV6-6 NA TGTGCCAGCAGTTACTTTGGGACAGTGTCCCAGCATTTT CASSYFGTVSQHF
TRBD1 TRBJ2-1 TRBV7-2 few TGTGCCAGCAGCTTAGGGGACAGGGTGGGGAATGAGCAGTTCTTC CASSLGDRVGNEQFF
TRBD1 TRBJ1-3 TRBV25-1 NA TGTGCCAGCAGTGAATACGGGACAGGGGCTGGAAACACCATATATTTT CASSEYGTGAGNTIYF
NA TRBJ1-2 TRBV28 NA TGTGCCAGCATCCGGTCAGGGGTATCGGGCTACACCTTC CASIRSGVSGYTF
NA TRBJ2-7 TRBV2 NA TGTGCCATTTCCATGAGTGAGGGCTACGAGCAGTACTTC CAISMSEGYEQYF
TRBD2 TRBJ2-1 TRBV5-1 NA TGCGCCAGCAGACTAGCGGGAGGTCCCGATGAGCAGTTCTTC CASRLAGGPDEQFF
TRBD2 TRBJ2-3 TRBV7-9 NA TGTGCCAGCAGCTTAGGAGCGGGGGGATCGGATACGCAGTATTTT CASSLGAGGSDTQYF
TRBD2 TRBJ2-7 TRBV5-1 NA TGCGCCAGCAGCTTGCCCAGCGGGGGGTCCAACGAGCAGTACTTC CASSLPSGGSNEQYF
TRBD1 TRBJ1-1 TRBV5-1 NA TGCGCCAGCAGCTGGGACAGGGCGAACACTGAAGCTTTCTTT CASSWDRANTEAFF
TRBD2 TRBJ2-1 TRBV6-5 NA TGTGCCAGCAGCTCCCAGCGGGAGCTTGAGCAGTTCTTC CASSSQRELEQFF
TRBD2 TRBJ2-2 TRBV19 NA TGTGCCAGTAGTAAGACTAGCGGGAGGGCCCGGGGCGGGGAGCTGTTTTTT CASSKTSGRARGGELFF
TRBD2 TRBJ2-7 TRBV10-3 NA TGTGCCATCAATAGCGGGGGGGCCCCCTACGAGCAGTACTTC CAINSGGAPYEQYF
TRBD2 TRBJ2-7 TRBV6-5 NA TGTGCCAGCAGGACTAGCGGGAGCTACGAGCAGTACTTC CASRTSGSYEQYF
NA TRBJ2-3 TRBV9 NA TGTGCCAGCAGCGCCGGACAGAATTTTGTAGATACGCAGTATTTT CASSAGQNFVDTQYF
NA TRBJ1-2 TRBV7-9 NA TGTGCCAGCAGCCCCCCCGGGGTGCGGTACACCTTC CASSPPGVRYTF
NA TRBJ2-5 TRBV5-1 once TGCGCCAGCAGCTTGGTAGCGAACCAAGAGACCCAGTACTTC CASSLVANQETQYF
TRBD2 TRBJ2-7 TRBV28 NA TGTGCCAGCAGTTTACTTAGCGGGTTGAGCTCCTACGAGCAGTACTTC CASSLLSGLSSYEQYF
NA TRBJ2-3 TRBV28 NA TGTGCCAGCTGGCACAGGGACGCAGATACGCAGTATTTT CASWHRDADTQYF
NA TRBJ2-2 TRBV19 NA TGTGCCAGTAATCAGATGAACACCGGGGAGCTGTTTTTT CASNQMNTGELFF
NA TRBJ1-5 TRBV28 NA TGTGCCAGCAACACGAAAAATCAGCCCCAGCATTTT CASNTKNQPQHF
NA TRBJ1-1 TRBV7-8 few TGTGCCAGCAGCTTAGTGGGCGACACTGAAGCTTTCTTT CASSLVGDTEAFF
NA TRBJ2-7 TRBV5-8 NA TGTGCCAGCAGCTTCGATACAGGGTCCTCCTACGAGCAGTACTTC CASSFDTGSSYEQYF
TRBD2 TRBJ2-3 TRBV7-3 NA TGTGCCAGCAGCTTATCATTAGCGGGAGGCACAGATACGCAGTATTTT CASSLSLAGGTDTQYF
TRBD2 TRBJ2-7 TRBV5-4 NA TGTGCCAGCAGCTTGAGCACTAGCGGGATGATCGAGCAGTACTTC CASSLSTSGMIEQYF
NA TRBJ1-4 TRBV2 NA TGTGCCAGCAGTGAGCAGGGATTGGAAAAACTGTTTTTT CASSEQGLEKLFF
NA TRBJ2-7 TRBV11-2 NA TGTGCCAGCAGCCTGACAGGCTACGAGCAGTACTTC CASSLTGYEQYF
NA TRBJ1-5 TRBV28 once TGTGCCAGCATCCACCCACCAGGGGTCCGTAGCGTATACAATCAGCCCCAGCATTTT CASIHPPGVRSVYNQPQHF
NA TRBJ2-5 TRBV15 NA TGTGCCACCAGCAGAGTAACAGGAGAGACCCAGTACTTC CATSRVTGETQYF
NA TRBJ2-2 TRBV5-1 NA TGCGCCAGCAGCTCCGGGGTACGGTCCACCGGGGAGCTGTTTTTT CASSSGVRSTGELFF
NA TRBJ1-2 TRBV5-4 NA TGTGCCAGCAGCTTGGCGGCGGTCTTAGGCGGCTACACCTTC CASSLAAVLGGYTF
TRBD2 TRBJ2-7 TRBV6-5 NA TGTGCCAGCAGTTACTCGTACGGGACTAGGCGCATCGAGCAGTACTTC CASSYSYGTRRIEQYF
TRBD1 TRBJ1-5 TRBV5-6 few TGTGCCAGCAGCAGACTGACAGGGGGCTTGAGCAATCAGCCCCAGCATTTT CASSRLTGGLSNQPQHF
TRBD1 TRBJ1-5 TRBV13 NA TGTGCCAGCAGCAAAGGACAGGGTCGGAGTCAGCCCCAGCATTTT CASSKGQGRSQPQHF
NA TRBJ2-4 TRBV30 NA TGTGCCTGGAGAGCGCCGGGAGAGAACATTCAGTACTTC CAWRAPGENIQYF
NA TRBJ2-5 TRBV28 NA TGTGCCAGCAGCTCGAGTCGCCCAGAGACCCAGTACTTC CASSSSRPETQYF
NA TRBJ1-1 TRBV6-6 NA TGTGCCGCGCGGTCGACAGCAATGAACACTGAAGCTTTCTTT CAARSTAMNTEAFF
NA TRBJ1-5 TRBV6-5 once TGTGCCAGCAGGACCGCGGGGGGACAGCCCCAGCATTTT CASRTAGGQPQHF
TRBD1 TRBJ2-1 TRBV6-1 NA TGTGCCAGCAGTGTGCCGGGACAGGCGAATGAGCAGTTCTTC CASSVPGQANEQFF
NA TRBJ2-2 TRBV29-1 NA TGCAGCGTGGGAACAGGGTACACCGGGGAGCTGTTTTTT CSVGTGYTGELFF
NA TRBJ2-2 TRBV2 NA TGTGCCAGCAGTGAGGGGCTCGCGAACACCGGGGAGCTGTTTTTT CASSEGLANTGELFF
TRBD2 TRBJ2-1 TRBV7-2 NA TGTGCCGGCAGCTTAGTAGGGACTAGATACGAGCAGTTCTTC CAGSLVGTRYEQFF
NA TRBJ2-1 TRBV5-6 NA TGTGCCAGCAGCTTGTTCTATGAGCAGTTCTTC CASSLFYEQFF
NA TRBJ1-4 TRBV29-1 NA TGCAGCGTTGAAAAGGCAGGGATAGGGGAAAAACTGTTTTTT CSVEKAGIGEKLFF